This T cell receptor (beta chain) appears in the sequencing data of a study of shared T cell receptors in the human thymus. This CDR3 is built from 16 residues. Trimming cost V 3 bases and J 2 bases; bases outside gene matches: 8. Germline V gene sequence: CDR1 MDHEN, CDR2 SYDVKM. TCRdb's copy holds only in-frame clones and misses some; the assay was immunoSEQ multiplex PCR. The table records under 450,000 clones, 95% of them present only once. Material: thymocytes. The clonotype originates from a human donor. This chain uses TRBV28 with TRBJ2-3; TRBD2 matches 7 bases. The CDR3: CASSLGRDYTTDTQYF. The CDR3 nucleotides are TGTGCCAGCAGTTTGGGGAGGGACTACACCACAGATACGCAGTATTTT.